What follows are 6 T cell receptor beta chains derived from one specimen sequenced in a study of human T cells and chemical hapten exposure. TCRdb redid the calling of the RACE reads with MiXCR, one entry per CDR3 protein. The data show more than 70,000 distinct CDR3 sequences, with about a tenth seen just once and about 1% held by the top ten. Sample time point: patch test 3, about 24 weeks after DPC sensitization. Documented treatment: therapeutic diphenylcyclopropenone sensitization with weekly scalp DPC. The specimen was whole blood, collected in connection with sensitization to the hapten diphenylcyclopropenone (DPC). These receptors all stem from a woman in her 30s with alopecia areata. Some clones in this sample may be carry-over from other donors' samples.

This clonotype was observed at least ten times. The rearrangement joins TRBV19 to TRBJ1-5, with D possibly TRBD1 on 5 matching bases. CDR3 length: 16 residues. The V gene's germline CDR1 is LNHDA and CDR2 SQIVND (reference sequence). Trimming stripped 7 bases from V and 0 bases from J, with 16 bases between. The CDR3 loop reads CASTEERGYSNQPQHF. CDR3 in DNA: TGTGCCAGTACCGAAGAAAGGGGCTATAGCAATCAGCCCCAGCATTTT.

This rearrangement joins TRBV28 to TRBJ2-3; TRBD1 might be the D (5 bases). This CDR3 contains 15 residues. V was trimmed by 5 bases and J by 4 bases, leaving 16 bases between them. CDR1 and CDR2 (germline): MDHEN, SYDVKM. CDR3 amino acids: CASSPGFGRADTQYF. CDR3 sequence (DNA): TGTGCCAGCAGTCCCGGATTCGGCAGGGCAGATACGCAGTATTTT.

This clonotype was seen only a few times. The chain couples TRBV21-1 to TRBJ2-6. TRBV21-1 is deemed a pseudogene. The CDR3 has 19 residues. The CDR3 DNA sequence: TGTGCCAGCAGCAAAGAGGAGCGAGTAGCCCACTCTGGGGCCAACGTCCTGACTTTC. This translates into CASSKEERVAHSGANVLTF.

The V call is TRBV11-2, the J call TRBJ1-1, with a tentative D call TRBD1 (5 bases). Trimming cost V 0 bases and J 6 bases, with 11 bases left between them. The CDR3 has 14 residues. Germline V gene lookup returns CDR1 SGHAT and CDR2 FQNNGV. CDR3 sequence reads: CASSLEGGMAEAFF. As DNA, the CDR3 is TGTGCCAGCAGCTTAGAGGGGGGGATGGCTGAAGCTTTCTTT.

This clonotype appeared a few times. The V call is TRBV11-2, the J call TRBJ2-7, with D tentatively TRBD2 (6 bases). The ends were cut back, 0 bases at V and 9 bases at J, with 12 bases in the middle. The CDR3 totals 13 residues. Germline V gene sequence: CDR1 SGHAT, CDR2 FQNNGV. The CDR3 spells CASSLEAGRAQYV. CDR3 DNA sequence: TGTGCCAGCAGCTTAGAGGCGGGGCGGGCGCAGTACGTC.

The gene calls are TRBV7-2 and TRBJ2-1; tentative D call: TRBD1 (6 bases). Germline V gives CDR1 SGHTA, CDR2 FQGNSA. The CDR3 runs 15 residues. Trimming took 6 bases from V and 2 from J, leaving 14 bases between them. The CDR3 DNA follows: TGTGCCAGCAGGTTGACAGGCTACCCCTACAATGAGCAGTTCTTC. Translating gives CASRLTGYPYNEQFF.